This TCR beta chain came from a study of blood T cell repertoires in COVID-19. Study at large: The United States, Italy and Spain supplied acute and convalescent COVID-19 samples. T cells, B-cell-depleted T cells, or PBMCs provided the cDNA or gDNA that served as material.

Germline CDR1 reads SGHTS; CDR2 reads YDEGEE. Trimming removed 2 bases from V and 4 bases from J; junction bases left unmatched: 2. CDR3 length equals 13 residues. Profiling relied on immunoSEQ multiplex PCR, and the TCRdb table lists in-frame clones only, not all of them. The sample has a few hundred thousand clones; roughly 84% are singletons. This clonotype was obtained from a woman between 18 and 29 years old with acute or convalescent COVID-19. The rearrangement links TRBV5-8 to TRBJ1-2; 7 positions agree with TRBD1. The material sequenced was peripheral blood. CDR3 sequence (DNA): TGTGCCAGCAGCTTAGGGACAGCCTATGGCTACACCTTC. Translation gives CASSLGTAYGYTF.